These T cell receptor beta chains were read from a single sample in a study of T cell responses to AZD1222 COVID-19 vaccine. TCRdb's table, derived via immunoSEQ multiplex PCR, lists solely in-frame clones and lacks some. Of approximately 79,000 clones listed, around 90% are singletons. The specimen comprised peripheral blood, sampled on day 0 of AZD1222 vaccination. These receptors all come from an adult in good health. CDR3s include the opening cysteine and the closing phenylalanine or tryptophan. A D gene is named only where the DNA matches it firmly. Some rows have no size entry. The others give once, few or many, or a class for an expanded clone.

v_call	d_call	j_call	clone_size	cdr3_aa	cdr3_nt
TRBV18	-	TRBJ1-5	-	CASSPNGGQPQHF	TGTGCCAGCTCACCCAATGGTGGTCAGCCCCAGCATTTT
TRBV5-6	-	TRBJ1-1	-	CASSRQQGISEAFF	TGTGCCAGCAGCCGTCAACAGGGTATTTCTGAAGCTTTCTTT
TRBV30	-	TRBJ1-2	-	CAWSVLGEGWGYGYTF	TGTGCCTGGAGTGTACTGGGGGAGGGCTGGGGCTATGGCTACACCTTC
TRBV5-6	-	TRBJ2-7	-	CASSFGRFYEQYF	TGTGCCAGCAGCTTCGGCAGGTTCTACGAGCAGTACTTC
TRBV27	TRBD2	TRBJ2-7	-	CASSPGTSGVYEQYF	TGTGCCAGCAGTCCCGGGACTAGCGGGGTCTACGAGCAGTACTTC
TRBV6-2/TRBV6-3	TRBD2	TRBJ2-5	-	CASSPLTSGRKETQYF	TGTGCCAGCAGTCCACTGACTAGCGGGAGAAAAGAGACCCAGTACTTC
TRBV6-6	TRBD1	TRBJ2-7	once	CASSPGQGGTYEQYF	TGTGCCAGCAGCCCCGGACAGGGGGGTACCTACGAGCAGTACTTC
TRBV11-2	-	TRBJ2-5	-	CASSPRDGGTQYF	TGTGCCAGCAGCCCCCGGGACGGGGGGACCCAGTACTTC
TRBV27	TRBD2	TRBJ2-3	-	CASSLLWREAVDTQYF	TGTGCCAGCAGTTTATTATGGCGGGAGGCCGTAGATACGCAGTATTTT
TRBV11-1	-	TRBJ2-5	-	CASSPGLLQETQYF	TGTGCCAGCAGCCCCGGACTACTCCAAGAGACCCAGTACTTC
TRBV19	-	TRBJ2-3	-	CASSILAGTDTQYF	TGTGCCAGTAGTATATTGGCAGGCACAGATACGCAGTATTTT